The subject of this entry is one T cell receptor (beta chain). Its specificity is not known. This record comes from a study of cytomegalovirus exposure and HLA in healthy donors. Study in general: Most donors, around 81% of over 300 genotyped, fell in the Caucasian-associated ancestry cluster.

The CDR3 has 15 residues. In germline, CDR1 is SGHRS, CDR2 YFSETQ. V lost 5 bases, J lost 7 bases, and 19 bases lay in between. This cohort consisted of healthy bone marrow donors. The PCR ran on 60 Vbeta and 13 Jbeta primers. Repertoires were generated with immunoSEQ multiplex PCR, while TCRdb's copy carries only in-frame clones and drops some. The repertoire has under 200,000 clones, under 80% of them found once; the top ten carry around 1.3%. Study-level results: The productive fraction for most TCR beta V segments was about 87% or about 30% in an earlier analysis. Some V segments, including TRBV6-2 and TRBV6-3, were excluded as indistinguishable.

V gene TRBV5-1 combines with J gene TRBJ1-5; D perhaps matches TRBD1 (6 bases). The sequenced sample consisted of PBMCs. The origin of this receptor is a woman in her twenties or thirties in good health and CMV-seronegative. Here the CDR3 reads CASRSFPGQTQPQHF. CDR3 in DNA: TGCGCCAGCAGGAGTTTTCCCGGACAGACCCAGCCCCAGCATTTT.